This TCR beta chain was captured in a study of Graves' ophthalmopathy and Graves' hyperthyroidism (dated by TCRdb to the late 2010s). Regarding the study in general: Peripheral blood samples were taken at the time of initial diagnosis, before any treatment was given. The study used TCR beta repertoire signatures to distinguish Graves' ophthalmopathy from Graves' hyperthyroidism and to predict progression to ophthalmopathy. In total, 135 blood samples were TCR-sequenced: under 45 ophthalmopathy, 75 hyperthyroidism and approximately 17 hyperthyroidism-to-ophthalmopathy patients. To explore V-J signatures that distinguish ophthalmopathy from hyperthyroidism, a discovery set of around 100 patients was enrolled, made up of 40 to 45 with ophthalmopathy and 55 to 65 with stable hyperthyroidism. The independent validation cohort included about 20 hyperthyroidism patients plus 17 patients who later progressed from hyperthyroidism to ophthalmopathy. In roughly six hyperthyroidism patients, T-cell repertoires of thyroid tissue and blood were compared. After sampling, hyperthyroidism patients received methimazole starting at 30 mg daily, and ophthalmopathy patients received high-dose intravenous methylprednisolone. Broad study findings and their caveats: Most expanded thyroid clonotypes with a frequency above 0.001 also appeared in blood, which suggests that blood repertoires may reflect the immune response in the thyroid. In validation, the model predicted ophthalmopathy progression with about 71% sensitivity and roughly 72% specificity; about a dozen predicted patients were CT-confirmed with GO in a median of around 6 months. In cross-validation, the 13-signature model distinguished ophthalmopathy from stable hyperthyroidism with 85% to 90% sensitivity and about 84% specificity, and in the test set the corresponding values were approximately 80% and 75%. Sample size was not predetermined statistically, and investigators were not blinded to group allocation.

Of note for this clonotype: It has no known antigen specificity. Base qualities are not at hand, and no much larger clone is one base apart.

The CDR3 runs 15 amino acids, cysteine and phenylalanine included. Of the read, only the CDR3 DNA is kept; its 45 bases are in frame from base 1. V is shortened by 1 base, J by 5 bases, and the region joining them spans 12 bases. The germline V gene supplies CDR1 SGHDT and CDR2 YYEEEE. For repertoire sequencing, the TCR beta CDR3 regions were amplified from RNA transcripts. HTBI primers and the Qiagen OneStep RT-PCR kit were used in a first-round RT-PCR, which was followed by a second-round multiplex PCR, size selection and purification. Libraries were sequenced paired-end with 100 bp reads on an Illumina HiSeq2000. The study's own analysis went as follows. Reads were processed with SOAPnuke, discarding reads with adapters, uncalled bases, mean Phred below 15, or no exact constant-primer or identifier match. COPE v1.2.5 was used to merge high-quality paired reads. Clonotypes were defined as unique nucleotide sequences and were aligned to IMGT TRB V, D and J references using MiTCR v1.1. The analysis was limited to V-J combinations with a frequency above 0.0001, which together covered approximately 99% of the repertoires. A TCR clonal expansion and chaos score per V-J combination was defined as the ratio of F50 clonal expansion to chaos observed in the TCRdist matrix. Welch's t-statistics and random forest were used to reduce features to some 13 V-J combinations, which were fed into a naive Bayes classifier. Thyroid-blood repertoire similarity was quantified with the Morisita-Horn index. The public reads were reprocessed in TCRdb via fastp at Q25 and MiXCR, keeping in-frame beta chains. When rows share a CDR3 protein, they turn into one entry using the most common DNA and genes. TCRdb's processing, not the authors' own work, is the source of the V and J calls. Recorded for this sample are hundreds of thousands of distinct CDR3 sequences; approximately 39% of them occurred a single time. 3% to 4% of the sample lies in the top ten.

Ophthalmopathy patients were characterized by moderately to severely active disease, a Clinical Activity Score of at least 3, a NOSPECS grade of at least 4, and a disease duration under 3 months. Anyone with other autoimmune diseases, uncontrolled infections, pregnancy or lactation was excluded from the study. Diagnosis relied on clinical symptoms, serum thyroxine, TRAb, thyroid ultrasound and orbital computed tomography. PBMCs were isolated from around 10 ml of fresh peripheral blood by Ficoll-Paque density gradient centrifugation. Trizol reagent was used to extract the total RNA, and its quality was then checked on an Agilent 2100 Bioanalyzer.

The sequence was obtained from an adult man with Graves' ophthalmopathy. What was sequenced was peripheral blood. The sequence joins TRBV5-6 to TRBJ2-2, with no D gene named confidently. The DNA sequence reads TGTGCCAGCAGCTTGACAGTGTCAGAGACCGGGGAGCTGTTTTTT. It is translated as CASSLTVSETGELFF.